This TCR beta chain appears in the sequencing data of a study of shared clonotypes between healthy human individuals. General observations from the study: Unshared clonotypes carried lower generation probabilities than those common to all four donors.

V lost 4 bases, J lost 6 bases, and 15 bases lay in between. The CDR3 spans 14 residues. Per germline, CDR1 SGHTA and CDR2 FQGTGA. Details on this clone: Its specificity is unknown.

Tens of thousands of T cell genomes (approximately 180 ng DNA) went into each sorted-subset replicate. The data were produced by immunoSEQ multiplex PCR, yet TCRdb's version contains in-frame clones alone and is incomplete. The sample includes some 1,100,000 clones, roughly 74% of them seen just once. Each sample came from a Caucasian adult donor living in Nashville, Tennessee. A split of CD4+ cells into CD45RA+ naive and CD45RA-negative memory subsets was performed. The receptor's source is a man aged 18 to 29 in good health. Some clones in this sample may be carry-over from other donors' samples. This chain links TRBV7-3 with TRBJ1-1, with D perhaps TRBD1 (5 bases). The sample taken for sequencing was memory CD4+ T cells from PBMCs. The subset here: CD45RA-negative fraction. The DNA of the CDR3 is TGTGCCAGCAGCTCGCAAGGGGTGGGTTCTGAAGCTTTCTTT. Residues: CASSSQGVGSEAFF.